Listed below are T cell receptor beta chains from one sample, sequenced in a study of tumor-infiltrating lymphocytes in primary liver carcinoma. TCRdb reprocessed the multiplex PCR reads via MiXCR and lists one record per CDR3 protein. This repertoire shows hundreds of thousands of distinct CDR3 sequences, roughly 60% found once; its top ten account for around 9.5%. The sample consisted of peripheral blood. These receptors were taken from a man in his forties with primary liver carcinoma and hepatitis B virus infection. CDR3s include the opening cysteine and the closing phenylalanine or tryptophan. D genes are given only for firm matches. Rows may omit the clone size; those that give it use once, few, many or a size class.

size,J,D,V,DNA,CDR3
.,TRBJ2-5,.,TRBV28,TGTGCCAGCAAACGACAGTTACCTCTTCAAGAGACCCAGTACTTC,CASKRQLPLQETQYF
.,TRBJ2-7,TRBD2,TRBV29-1,TGCAGCGTTTCAGGGACTAGCGAGTCAAGAGCCCACGAGCAGTACTTC,CSVSGTSESRAHEQYF
.,TRBJ2-5,TRBD2,TRBV5-4,TGTGTCAGCAGCCGAGCGGGAGGGCCCCAAGAGACCCAGTACTTC,CVSSRAGGPQETQYF
.,TRBJ2-2,.,TRBV10-2,TGCGCCGCCCGAGTAACGAACACCGGGGAGCTGTTTTTT,CAARVTNTGELFF
.,TRBJ2-3,.,TRBV4-1,TGCGCCAGCAGCCGGGGATCATGGGTGGATACGCAGTATTTT,CASSRGSWVDTQYF
.,TRBJ2-5,.,TRBV11-2,TGTGCCAGCAGCTTAATGAAGGTAGGAGAGACCCACTACTTC,CASSLMKVGETHYF
.,TRBJ2-1,.,TRBV4-1,TGCGCCAGCAGCCAAGATCCTTTGGTGAATGAGTACTTCTTC,CASSQDPLVNEYFF
many,TRBJ2-1,.,TRBV11-3,TGTGCCAGCAGCTTACCCTACCCTTACAATGAGCAGTTCTTC,CASSLPYPYNEQFF
.,TRBJ2-3,TRBD2,TRBV5-4,TGTGCCAGCAGCTTGGGGGGCGGGAGATCAGATACGCAGTTTTTT,CASSLGGGRSDTQFF
.,TRBJ1-3,.,TRBV7-9,TGTACCAGCAGCTTAGCGCTTGGCTCTGGAAACACCATATATTTT,CTSSLALGSGNTIYF
.,TRBJ1-6,.,TRBV5-4,TGTGCCAGCAGCCTCATGGGAGGGTTTAATTCACCCCTCCACTTT,CASSLMGGFNSPLHF
many,TRBJ2-1,TRBD2,TRBV29-1,TGCAGCGTTGGTGTAGCGGGAGTTTATGGTGAGCAGTTCTTC,CSVGVAGVYGEQFF
many,TRBJ1-2,TRBD1,TRBV6-6,TGTGCCAGCAGTGAAACAGGGGACTATGGCTACACCTTC,CASSETGDYGYTF
.,TRBJ1-5,.,TRBV28,TGTGCCAGCAGTTTGCCTGGGGGCGGATTTAACCAGCCCCAGAATTTT,CASSLPGGGFNQPQNF
.,TRBJ2-1,.,TRBV29-1,TGCAGCGTTAAAACGAACTCCTACAATGAGCAGTTCTTC,CSVKTNSYNEQFF
.,TRBJ2-2,.,TRBV28,TGTGCCAGCAGTTCAGGAGGGAACACCGGGGAGCTGTTTTTT,CASSSGGNTGELFF
.,TRBJ2-2,.,TRBV29-1,TGCAGCGCTTGTGCAGGGGTCCATACCGGGGAGCTGTTTTTT,CSACAGVHTGELFF
.,TRBJ2-1,TRBD2,TRBV29-1,TGCAGCGTCGCTAGCGGGAGGGCCTACAATGAGCAGTTCTTC,CSVASGRAYNEQFF
.,TRBJ1-2,.,TRBV6-5,TGTGCCAGCAGTTTAGGGATAAACTATGGCTACACCTTC,CASSLGINYGYTF
.,TRBJ2-5,TRBD2,TRBV11-3,TGTGCCAGCAGCTTAGAGGGGACTAGCGGCCAAGAGACCCGGTACTTC,CASSLEGTSGQETRYF
.,TRBJ2-4,.,TRBV6-1,TGTGCCAGCAGTGAAGTGGGTAACGGGAGAGCCAAAAACATTCAGTACTTC,CASSEVGNGRAKNIQYF
many,TRBJ2-1,TRBD2,TRBV12-3/TRBV12-4,TGTGCCAGCAGAAGGGGACTAGCGGGATCCTACAATGAGCAGTTCTTC,CASRRGLAGSYNEQFF
many,TRBJ1-3,.,TRBV12-3/TRBV12-4,TGTGCCAGCAGTTTAGGACAACTTCTCTCTGGAAACACCATATATTTT,CASSLGQLLSGNTIYF
.,TRBJ2-1,.,TRBV30,TGTGCCTGGACTGTGAAGGATGAGCAGTTCTTC,CAWTVKDEQFF
.,TRBJ2-5,TRBD1,TRBV6-5,TGTGCCACTAGACAGACAGGGATAATTCAAGAGACCCAGTACTTC,CATRQTGIIQETQYF
.,TRBJ2-7,.,TRBV11-2,TGTGCCGGCAGCCCACTGGACAGTTCCTACGAGCAGTATTTC,CAGSPLDSSYEQYF
.,TRBJ2-5,.,TRBV7-9,TGTGCCAGCAGCTTGAGTAGGCGGGCGCCACAAGATTTCAGGGAGACCCAGTACTTC,CASSLSRRAPQDFRETQYF
.,TRBJ1-2,.,TRBV5-4,TGTGCCAGCAGCTTGAAGGGGGTCCCTCTAGGCTACACCTTC,CASSLKGVPLGYTF
.,TRBJ2-1,.,TRBV6-5,TGTGCCAGCAGTCGGACAGACTACAATGAGCAGTTCTTC,CASSRTDYNEQFF
.,TRBJ1-1,TRBD1,TRBV6-2/TRBV6-3,TGTGCCAGCAGTCCGAGTACAGGGGCGATTTTGAACACTGAAGCTTTCTTT,CASSPSTGAILNTEAFF
once,TRBJ2-3,.,TRBV10-1,TGCGCCAACAGTGATGAGGGAGTCGGAGATATGCAGTATTTT,CANSDEGVGDMQYF
few,TRBJ1-1,TRBD1,TRBV5-6,TGTGCCAGCAGCTCGGAGGTTCTGGGACAGGGGAGTCCTGAAGCTTTCTTT,CASSSEVLGQGSPEAFF
many,TRBJ1-1,.,TRBV6-1,TGTGCCAGCAGGGTTCAACAGTTGAACACTGAAGCTTTCTTT,CASRVQQLNTEAFF
.,TRBJ2-7,.,TRBV24-1,TGTGCCACCAGTGCCGGTGCGTCCTACGAGCAGTACTTC,CATSAGASYEQYF
.,TRBJ2-7,TRBD1,TRBV29-1,TGCAGCTTCTGGACAGGGGACGAGCAGTACTTC,CSFWTGDEQYF
few,TRBJ2-6,.,TRBV5-8,TGTGCCAGCAGCCCCGGGGACTCTGGGGCCAACGTCCTGACTTTC,CASSPGDSGANVLTF
.,TRBJ2-1,.,TRBV6-2/TRBV6-3,TGTGCCAGCAAGTCGAGCTCCTACAATAAGCAGTTCTTC,CASKSSSYNKQFF
few,TRBJ2-5,.,TRBV7-9,TGTGCCAGCAGCTTATTCGGTGACCAAGAGACCCAGTACTTC,CASSLFGDQETQYF
.,TRBJ1-5,.,TRBV28,TGTGCCAGCAGCATACGAGGACACCTCCGACCTAATAGCAATCAGCCCCAGCATTTT,CASSIRGHLRPNSNQPQHF
few,TRBJ2-3,TRBD2,TRBV30,TGTGCCTGGAGTTCTAGCGGGGCCTCCACAGATACGCAGTATTTT,CAWSSSGASTDTQYF
few,TRBJ1-4,TRBD1,TRBV28,TGTGCCAGCAGTCCTCCGGGACAGGGGGATGAAAAACTGTTTTTT,CASSPPGQGDEKLFF
.,TRBJ2-3,.,TRBV14,TGTGCCAGCAGCCGGGAGGCAGATAACACAGATACGCAGTATTTT,CASSREADNTDTQYF
.,TRBJ2-3,.,TRBV5-1,TGCGCCAGCAGCTTGGGGGCTTCGGGCGGGAGCACAGATACGCAGTATTTT,CASSLGASGGSTDTQYF
many,TRBJ1-1,.,TRBV12-5,TGTGCTAGTGGACAACAGGGGAACACTGAAGCTTTCTTT,CASGQQGNTEAFF
.,TRBJ2-1,.,TRBV10-3,TGTGCCATCAGACCCAGGTCCTACAATGAGCAGTTCTTC,CAIRPRSYNEQFF
many,TRBJ1-1,.,TRBV29-1,TGCAGCGTCGTGGGGGACGGAAAAATGAACACTGAAGCTTTCTTT,CSVVGDGKMNTEAFF
.,TRBJ2-1,.,TRBV6-2/TRBV6-3,TGTGCCAGCGGACGGAGCGTCAATGAGCAGTTCTTC,CASGRSVNEQFF
once,TRBJ2-7,.,TRBV29-1,TGCAGCATCTCACAGGGTTCGGGGCAGTACTTC,CSISQGSGQYF
.,TRBJ2-7,TRBD2,TRBV4-2,TGTGCCAGCAGCCTAGATAGCGGGAGGGACAACGAGCAGTATTTC,CASSLDSGRDNEQYF
.,TRBJ2-5,.,TRBV6-1,TGTGCCAGCAGCGAAGGGACGGCCGAAGAGACCCAGTACTTC,CASSEGTAEETQYF
once,TRBJ2-5,.,TRBV5-4,TGTGCCAGCAGCTTGTTTTCCCCCGGGGAGACCCAGTACTTC,CASSLFSPGETQYF
.,TRBJ2-2,.,TRBV6-6,TGTGCCAGCAGTTCCTTGGCGGAGGTGGGTATGGACGGGGAGCTGTTTTTT,CASSSLAEVGMDGELFF
.,TRBJ2-3,TRBD2,TRBV6-2/TRBV6-3,TGTGCCAGCTGTTACCCTTACAGCGGGAGGGTTACGGATACGCGGTATTTC,CASCYPYSGRVTDTRYF
once,TRBJ1-1,.,TRBV29-1,TGCAGTTTTTGGGCCATCCCCACTGAAGCTTTCTTT,CSFWAIPTEAFF
.,TRBJ2-1,TRBD2,TRBV24-1,TGTGCCACTCAGCGGGACTACAATGAGCAGTTCTTC,CATQRDYNEQFF
.,TRBJ1-1,.,TRBV28,TGTGCCAACGGAATGATCGGTGAAGCTTTCTTT,CANGMIGEAFF
once,TRBJ2-5,.,TRBV19,TGTGCCAGTAGCCCGGAAAGGGTGGCAGAGACCCAGTACTTC,CASSPERVAETQYF
.,TRBJ2-2,.,TRBV5-1,TGCGCCAGCAGCACCAGGCAGAAGAACACCGGGGAGCTGTTTTTT,CASSTRQKNTGELFF
many,TRBJ2-2,.,TRBV12-3/TRBV12-4,TGTGCCAGCAGTTTGTCCCCCGGGGAGCTGTTTTTT,CASSLSPGELFF
.,TRBJ1-5,.,TRBV5-1,TGCGCCAGCTCGCCGGACGGAAGCAATCAGCCCCAGCATTTT,CASSPDGSNQPQHF